The entry below describes one TCR beta chain. Its antigen is as yet unknown. This sample stems from a study of blood T cells in healthy people across ages. General observations from the study: Naive CD4+ cells and diversity were both higher in long-lived donors than in aged donors.

With V trimmed by 6 bases and J by 7 bases, 9 bases remained unmatched. The CDR3 is 14 amino acids. Germline V lookup: CDR1 LGHDT, CDR2 YNNKEL (reference sequence). Primed by a sample-barcoded 5' primer and a J-beta primer mix, a second PCR proceeded for 7 to 11 cycles. All cDNA molecules were each tagged by a template-switch adaptor with 12 random nucleotides. Each of the samples gave a minimum of 3 million paired-end reads that contained CDR3. TCRdb re-called the 5' RACE reads through MiXCR, storing one row per CDR3 protein. The sample includes around 1,000,000 distinct CDR3 sequences, roughly two fifths seen only once; the top ten take about an eighth.

The TCR was taken from a man aged 18-30 years in good health. The sequencing input was blood. J is TRBJ2-3 and V is TRBV3-1, with 8 bases lining up with TRBD1. CDR3: CASSPRTGLNTQYF. Written as DNA, the CDR3 is TGTGCCAGCAGTCCTAGGACAGGGCTAAATACGCAGTATTTT.